A selection of T cell receptor beta chains follows, all from one sample in a study of T cell responses to AZD1222 COVID-19 vaccine. Sequencing was performed with immunoSEQ multiplex PCR; in TCRdb, only in-frame clones are kept and a portion is missing. This sample has around 150,000 clones, with approximately 94% found just once. The sequencing here drew on peripheral blood, taken 28 days after the second AZD1222 dose. The source of these receptors is an adult who received the AZD1222 COVID-19 vaccine. Each CDR3 is given with its conserved first and last residue. D genes are given only for firm matches. Rows may omit the clone size; those that give it use once, few, many or a size class.

d_gene: TRBD2; v_gene: TRBV14; abundance: -; j_gene: TRBJ2-3; CDR3aa: CASSYLAGGLDTQYF; CDR3nt: TGTGCCAGCAGTTACCTAGCGGGAGGGTTAGATACGCAGTATTTT
d_gene: -; v_gene: TRBV5-6; abundance: -; j_gene: TRBJ1-5; CDR3aa: CASSLEANNQPQHF; CDR3nt: TGTGCCAGCAGCTTGGAGGCCAACAATCAGCCCCAGCATTTT
d_gene: TRBD1; v_gene: TRBV7-6; abundance: -; j_gene: TRBJ1-1; CDR3aa: CASSFGQGDAEAFF; CDR3nt: TGTGCCAGCAGCTTCGGACAGGGGGATGCTGAAGCTTTCTTT
d_gene: TRBD1; v_gene: TRBV2; abundance: -; j_gene: TRBJ1-1; CDR3aa: CASSLQGVNTEAFF; CDR3nt: TGTGCCAGCAGCCTACAGGGGGTGAACACTGAAGCTTTCTTT
d_gene: -; v_gene: TRBV2; abundance: -; j_gene: TRBJ2-7; CDR3aa: CASSGPGTNYEQYF; CDR3nt: TGTGCCAGCAGTGGACCTGGCACCAACTACGAGCAGTACTTC
d_gene: -; v_gene: TRBV30; abundance: -; j_gene: TRBJ2-7; CDR3aa: CAWSVMSYEQYF; CDR3nt: TGTGCCTGGAGTGTAATGAGCTACGAGCAGTACTTC
d_gene: TRBD2; v_gene: TRBV5-4; abundance: -; j_gene: TRBJ2-7; CDR3aa: CASSSMASGRAYEQYF; CDR3nt: TGTGCCAGCAGCAGTATGGCTAGCGGGAGGGCGTACGAGCAGTACTTC
d_gene: -; v_gene: TRBV12-3/TRBV12-4; abundance: -; j_gene: TRBJ1-2; CDR3aa: CASSAGISYGYTF; CDR3nt: TGTGCCAGCAGTGCAGGGATTAGCTATGGCTACACCTTC
d_gene: -; v_gene: TRBV19; abundance: -; j_gene: TRBJ1-2; CDR3aa: CASSILADYGYTF; CDR3nt: TGTGCCAGTAGTATCTTGGCAGACTATGGCTACACCTTC
d_gene: TRBD1; v_gene: TRBV25-1; abundance: -; j_gene: TRBJ1-4; CDR3aa: CASGQGRGATNEKLFF; CDR3nt: TGTGCCAGTGGACAGGGGAGGGGAGCAACTAATGAAAAACTGTTTTTT
d_gene: -; v_gene: TRBV11-2; abundance: -; j_gene: TRBJ2-7; CDR3aa: CASSLVGGLTYEQYF; CDR3nt: TGTGCCAGCAGCTTAGTCGGGGGGCTGACCTACGAGCAGTACTTC
d_gene: -; v_gene: TRBV7-2; abundance: -; j_gene: TRBJ1-4; CDR3aa: CASSWDGRGNEKLFF; CDR3nt: TGTGCCAGCAGCTGGGATGGCAGAGGAAATGAAAAACTGTTTTTT
d_gene: -; v_gene: TRBV6-5; abundance: -; j_gene: TRBJ2-2; CDR3aa: CASSYGRGGGSGELFF; CDR3nt: TGTGCCAGCAGTTACGGCAGGGGAGGTGGCTCCGGGGAGCTGTTTTTT
d_gene: TRBD1; v_gene: TRBV11-3; abundance: -; j_gene: TRBJ2-2; CDR3aa: CASSSPDRGLANTGELFF; CDR3nt: TGTGCCAGCAGCTCCCCGGACAGGGGGCTCGCGAACACCGGGGAGCTGTTTTTT
d_gene: -; v_gene: TRBV25-1; abundance: -; j_gene: TRBJ2-1; CDR3aa: CASSDLISANEQFF; CDR3nt: TGTGCCAGCAGTGACCTTATTAGCGCCAATGAGCAGTTCTTC
d_gene: -; v_gene: TRBV18; abundance: -; j_gene: TRBJ1-3; CDR3aa: CASSPDGNTIYF; CDR3nt: TGTGCCAGCTCACCTGACGGAAACACCATATATTTT
d_gene: -; v_gene: TRBV9; abundance: -; j_gene: TRBJ2-3; CDR3aa: CASSVSSLVTDTQYF; CDR3nt: TGTGCCAGCAGCGTATCTTCACTAGTCACAGATACGCAGTATTTT
d_gene: TRBD1; v_gene: TRBV7-9; abundance: -; j_gene: TRBJ1-2; CDR3aa: CASSPGQGRDGYTF; CDR3nt: TGTGCCAGCAGCCCGGGACAGGGAAGGGATGGCTACACCTTC
d_gene: TRBD2; v_gene: TRBV11-3; abundance: -; j_gene: TRBJ2-1; CDR3aa: CASSTSVYNEQFF; CDR3nt: TGTGCCAGTTCCACTAGCGTCTACAATGAGCAGTTCTTC
d_gene: -; v_gene: TRBV5-8; abundance: -; j_gene: TRBJ1-2; CDR3aa: CASSRDRNYGYTF; CDR3nt: TGTGCCAGCAGCCGAGACCGGAACTATGGCTACACCTTC
d_gene: -; v_gene: TRBV19; abundance: -; j_gene: TRBJ1-2; CDR3aa: CASSSDMGIDGYTF; CDR3nt: TGTGCCAGTAGTTCCGACATGGGCATTGATGGCTACACCTTC
d_gene: -; v_gene: TRBV6-5; abundance: once; j_gene: TRBJ1-2; CDR3aa: CASSYSVLRGLTF; CDR3nt: TGTGCCAGCAGTTACTCGGTGCTCCGAGGTCTCACCTTC
d_gene: TRBD2; v_gene: TRBV7-6; abundance: -; j_gene: TRBJ2-5; CDR3aa: CASSLLTGGGGETQYF; CDR3nt: TGTGCCAGCAGCTTACTGACTGGGGGGGGAGGAGAGACCCAGTACTTC
d_gene: TRBD1; v_gene: TRBV3-1/TRBV3-2; abundance: few; j_gene: TRBJ1-4; CDR3aa: CASSTGTGYEKLFF; CDR3nt: TGTGCCAGCAGTACCGGGACAGGGTATGAAAAACTGTTTTTT
d_gene: -; v_gene: TRBV30; abundance: -; j_gene: TRBJ2-7; CDR3aa: CAWSPRGLYEQYF; CDR3nt: TGTGCCTGGAGTCCCAGGGGTTTGTACGAGCAGTACTTC
d_gene: -; v_gene: TRBV4-1; abundance: -; j_gene: TRBJ2-7; CDR3aa: CASSQGGDSYEQYF; CDR3nt: TGCGCCAGCAGCCAAGGGGGAGACTCCTACGAGCAGTACTTC
d_gene: TRBD2; v_gene: TRBV4-1; abundance: -; j_gene: TRBJ2-1; CDR3aa: CASSQRGFGGAGDEQFF; CDR3nt: TGCGCCAGCAGCCAACGTGGTTTTGGCGGTGCGGGGGACGAGCAGTTCTTC
d_gene: -; v_gene: TRBV7-8; abundance: -; j_gene: TRBJ2-2; CDR3aa: CASSPYERELFF; CDR3nt: TGTGCCAGCAGCCCGTATGAGCGGGAGCTGTTTTTT
d_gene: TRBD2; v_gene: TRBV7-9; abundance: -; j_gene: TRBJ2-7; CDR3aa: CASSERLAGGSYEQYF; CDR3nt: TGTGCCAGCAGCGAAAGACTAGCGGGGGGATCTTACGAGCAGTACTTC
d_gene: -; v_gene: TRBV9; abundance: -; j_gene: TRBJ2-1; CDR3aa: CASSWGGGPANEQFF; CDR3nt: TGTGCCAGCAGCTGGGGAGGAGGGCCCGCCAATGAGCAGTTCTTC
d_gene: TRBD1; v_gene: TRBV28; abundance: -; j_gene: TRBJ1-5; CDR3aa: CASSTYWDRENQPQHF; CDR3nt: TGTGCCAGCAGTACCTACTGGGACAGGGAAAATCAGCCCCAGCATTTT
d_gene: -; v_gene: TRBV7-8; abundance: -; j_gene: TRBJ2-5; CDR3aa: CASNKRRDQETQYF; CDR3nt: TGTGCCAGCAACAAAAGGCGGGACCAAGAGACCCAGTACTTC
d_gene: -; v_gene: TRBV3-1/TRBV3-2; abundance: -; j_gene: TRBJ1-4; CDR3aa: CASSQYAGIEKLFF; CDR3nt: TGTGCCAGCAGCCAATACGCAGGGATTGAAAAACTGTTTTTT
d_gene: -; v_gene: TRBV19; abundance: -; j_gene: TRBJ1-6; CDR3aa: CASSSQATGGHHLHF; CDR3nt: TGTGCCAGTAGTTCCCAGGCCACAGGCGGGCATCACCTCCACTTT
d_gene: -; v_gene: TRBV2; abundance: -; j_gene: TRBJ2-5; CDR3aa: CASSEAGARGETQYF; CDR3nt: TGTGCCAGCAGTGAAGCCGGGGCCCGAGGGGAGACCCAGTACTTC
d_gene: -; v_gene: TRBV7-9; abundance: -; j_gene: TRBJ1-2; CDR3aa: CASSLGEWGYTF; CDR3nt: TGTGCCAGCAGCTTAGGGGAGTGGGGCTACACCTTC
d_gene: -; v_gene: TRBV12-3/TRBV12-4; abundance: -; j_gene: TRBJ1-1; CDR3aa: CASSASSEAFF; CDR3nt: TGTGCCAGCAGTGCATCCTCTGAAGCTTTCTTT
d_gene: TRBD2; v_gene: TRBV4-1; abundance: -; j_gene: TRBJ2-3; CDR3aa: CASSQVSGRAKGTDTQYF; CDR3nt: TGCGCCAGCAGCCAAGTTAGCGGGAGGGCCAAAGGGACAGATACGCAGTATTTT
d_gene: -; v_gene: TRBV6-6; abundance: -; j_gene: TRBJ2-7; CDR3aa: CASSYSLGYEQYF; CDR3nt: TGTGCCAGCAGTTACTCGTTAGGTTACGAGCAGTACTTC
d_gene: -; v_gene: TRBV12-3/TRBV12-4; abundance: -; j_gene: TRBJ1-5; CDR3aa: CASSLRTDQHF; CDR3nt: TGTGCCAGCAGTTTACGGACGGACCAGCATTTT
d_gene: TRBD2; v_gene: TRBV19; abundance: -; j_gene: TRBJ2-1; CDR3aa: CASRTLTSGRSYNEQFF; CDR3nt: TGTGCCAGTAGGACCCTTACTAGCGGGAGATCCTACAATGAGCAGTTCTTC
d_gene: TRBD2; v_gene: TRBV6-2/TRBV6-3; abundance: -; j_gene: TRBJ2-1; CDR3aa: CASSRSGGRPNEQFF; CDR3nt: TGTGCCAGCAGCCGGTCGGGGGGAAGGCCCAATGAGCAGTTCTTC
d_gene: -; v_gene: TRBV6-5; abundance: -; j_gene: TRBJ2-2; CDR3aa: CASSIAYTGELFF; CDR3nt: TGTGCCAGCAGCATAGCTTACACCGGGGAGCTGTTTTTT
d_gene: TRBD2; v_gene: TRBV2; abundance: -; j_gene: TRBJ2-4; CDR3aa: CASRLSGRAKNIQYF; CDR3nt: TGTGCCAGCAGACTGAGCGGGAGGGCCAAAAACATTCAGTACTTC
d_gene: -; v_gene: TRBV5-3; abundance: -; j_gene: TRBJ1-2; CDR3aa: CARSPKMGWGVYGYTF; CDR3nt: TGTGCCAGAAGCCCAAAAATGGGGTGGGGCGTCTATGGCTACACCTTC
d_gene: -; v_gene: TRBV28; abundance: -; j_gene: TRBJ2-4; CDR3aa: CASDSGIQAKNIQYF; CDR3nt: TGTGCCAGCGATTCAGGAATACAAGCCAAAAACATTCAGTACTTC
d_gene: TRBD1; v_gene: TRBV2; abundance: -; j_gene: TRBJ1-2; CDR3aa: CASSGTGSYGYTF; CDR3nt: TGTGCCAGCAGCGGGACAGGATCCTATGGCTACACCTTC
d_gene: -; v_gene: TRBV5-1; abundance: -; j_gene: TRBJ1-1; CDR3aa: CASSTWPRYPEAFF; CDR3nt: TGCGCCAGCAGCACCTGGCCTCGATACCCTGAAGCTTTCTTT
d_gene: -; v_gene: TRBV5-1; abundance: -; j_gene: TRBJ2-1; CDR3aa: CATNQLGGEGEQFF; CDR3nt: TGCGCCACGAATCAACTAGGGGGAGAAGGCGAGCAGTTCTTC
d_gene: -; v_gene: TRBV27; abundance: -; j_gene: TRBJ1-2; CDR3aa: CASSPSRLDGYTF; CDR3nt: TGTGCCAGCAGTCCCTCAAGACTAGATGGCTACACCTTC
d_gene: -; v_gene: TRBV7-2; abundance: -; j_gene: TRBJ2-1; CDR3aa: CASSFGLGNEQFF; CDR3nt: TGTGCCAGCAGCTTCGGGCTAGGTAATGAGCAGTTCTTC
d_gene: TRBD2; v_gene: TRBV5-1; abundance: -; j_gene: TRBJ2-6; CDR3aa: CASTLAGVAGANVLTF; CDR3nt: TGCGCCAGCACCCTAGCGGGAGTCGCTGGGGCCAACGTCCTGACTTTC
d_gene: -; v_gene: TRBV9; abundance: -; j_gene: TRBJ1-1; CDR3aa: CASSATGGRNTEAFF; CDR3nt: TGTGCCAGCAGCGCCACGGGGGGGAGAAACACTGAAGCTTTCTTT
d_gene: TRBD1; v_gene: TRBV24-1; abundance: -; j_gene: TRBJ1-1; CDR3aa: CATSGTGGNTEAFF; CDR3nt: TGTGCCACCAGTGGGACAGGGGGGAACACTGAAGCTTTCTTT
d_gene: -; v_gene: TRBV5-4; abundance: -; j_gene: TRBJ2-3; CDR3aa: CASSPRGGGGADTQYF; CDR3nt: TGTGCCAGCAGCCCACGGGGCGGAGGAGGGGCAGATACGCAGTATTTT
d_gene: -; v_gene: TRBV28; abundance: -; j_gene: TRBJ1-5; CDR3aa: CASRTLGTDQPQHF; CDR3nt: TGTGCCAGCAGGACTTTGGGGACGGATCAGCCCCAGCATTTT
d_gene: -; v_gene: TRBV7-8; abundance: -; j_gene: TRBJ1-6; CDR3aa: CASSLGRDLGSPLHF; CDR3nt: TGTGCCAGCAGCTTAGGGCGGGATTTGGGTTCACCCCTCCACTTT
d_gene: TRBD1; v_gene: TRBV5-1; abundance: -; j_gene: TRBJ2-7; CDR3aa: CASSHQGGQGPYEQYF; CDR3nt: TGCGCCAGCAGCCACCAGGGGGGACAGGGGCCTTACGAGCAGTACTTC
d_gene: -; v_gene: TRBV28; abundance: -; j_gene: TRBJ2-7; CDR3aa: CASSFSGEQYF; CDR3nt: TGTGCCAGCAGTTTCTCGGGTGAGCAGTACTTC
d_gene: TRBD1; v_gene: TRBV5-1; abundance: -; j_gene: TRBJ2-3; CDR3aa: CASSLGQGITTDTQYF; CDR3nt: TGCGCCAGCAGCTTGGGACAGGGGATCACCACAGATACGCAGTATTTT